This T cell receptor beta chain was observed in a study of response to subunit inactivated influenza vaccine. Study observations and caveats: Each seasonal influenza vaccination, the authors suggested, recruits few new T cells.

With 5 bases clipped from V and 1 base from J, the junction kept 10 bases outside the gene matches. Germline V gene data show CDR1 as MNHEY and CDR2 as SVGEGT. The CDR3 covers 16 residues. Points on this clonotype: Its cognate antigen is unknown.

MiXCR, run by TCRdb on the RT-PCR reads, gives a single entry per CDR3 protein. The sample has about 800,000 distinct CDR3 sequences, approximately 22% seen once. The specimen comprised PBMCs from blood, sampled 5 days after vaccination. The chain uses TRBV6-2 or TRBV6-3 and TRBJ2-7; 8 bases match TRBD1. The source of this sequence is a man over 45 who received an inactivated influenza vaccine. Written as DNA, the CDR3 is TGTGCCAGCAGTCGAACCCCGGGACAGGAGTCCTACGAGCAGTACTTC. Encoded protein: CASSRTPGQESYEQYF.